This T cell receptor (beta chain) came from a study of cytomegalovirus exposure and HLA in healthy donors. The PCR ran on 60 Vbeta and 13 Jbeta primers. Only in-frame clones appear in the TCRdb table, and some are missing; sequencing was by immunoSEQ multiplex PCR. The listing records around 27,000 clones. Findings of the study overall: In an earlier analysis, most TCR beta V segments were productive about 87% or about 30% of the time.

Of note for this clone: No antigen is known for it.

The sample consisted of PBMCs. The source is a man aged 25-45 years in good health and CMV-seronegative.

As DNA, the CDR3 is TGTGCCAGCTCACCTGTACAGGGGGTCGATCAGCCCCAGCATTTT. This sequence encodes CASSPVQGVDQPQHF. The J gene is TRBJ1-5, the V gene TRBV18, with 8 bases identical to TRBD1. V trimming: 3 bases; J trimming: 5 bases; junction bases outside the gene matches: 6. Germline V CDR1 and CDR2: KGHSH, LQKENI. The CDR3 runs to 15 residues.